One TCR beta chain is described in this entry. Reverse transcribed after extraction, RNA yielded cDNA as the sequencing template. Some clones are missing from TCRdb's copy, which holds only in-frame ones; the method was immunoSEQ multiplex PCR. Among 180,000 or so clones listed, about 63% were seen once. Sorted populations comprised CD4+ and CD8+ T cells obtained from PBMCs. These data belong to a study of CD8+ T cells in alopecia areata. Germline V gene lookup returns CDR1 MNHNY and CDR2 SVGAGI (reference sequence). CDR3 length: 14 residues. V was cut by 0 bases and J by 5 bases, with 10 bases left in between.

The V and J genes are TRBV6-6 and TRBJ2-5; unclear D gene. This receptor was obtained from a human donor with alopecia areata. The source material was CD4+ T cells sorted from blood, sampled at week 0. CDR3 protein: CASSYSSFTETQYF. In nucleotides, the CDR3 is TGTGCCAGCAGTTACTCGAGTTTTACCGAGACCCAGTACTTC.